This T cell receptor (beta chain) was observed in a study of identical twins. Findings and limits, study-wide: The abundant beta clonotypes from cord blood had fewer insertions, and memory repertoires had none of this. Invariant MAIT and iNKT cells may have partly biased zero-insertion analyses. Models predicted too little out-of-frame TCR alpha sharing in monozygotic twins. Out-of-frame alpha sequences shared by twins were enriched for low generation probability.

The V gene's germline CDR1 is DFQATT and CDR2 SNEGSKA (reference sequence). V shed 2 bases and J 0 bases; nucleotides not matched to a gene: 6. CDR3 length: 16 residues. MiXCR was run by TCRdb on the 5' RACE reads, yielding one entry per CDR3 protein. The data hold about 530,000 distinct CDR3 sequences, with 20% to 25% observed a single time. This clonotype was recorded a few times. Its antigen is undetermined. This same sample was also taken into another study, of yellow fever vaccine responses in identical twins.

V usage is TRBV20-1 and J usage is TRBJ2-4, with 8 bases fitting TRBD1. This TCR was recovered from a young woman in good health. Sequencing was performed on CD4+ T cells sorted from blood. Here the CDR3 reads CSARRTGTLAKNIQYF. The CDR3 DNA reads TGCAGTGCTAGAAGGACAGGGACCCTAGCCAAAAACATTCAGTACTTC.